This T cell receptor beta chain was captured by sequencing in a study of shared clonotypes between healthy human individuals. About the study: Each donor contributed plates that comprised three CD4 naive, three CD4 memory, two CD8 naive and one CD8 memory.

Libraries were prepared by immunoSEQ multiplex PCR; TCRdb keeps only in-frame clonotypes and omits some of them. Of 700,000 or so clones in the sample, about three quarters were seen once. This CDR3 is 13 amino acids long. Trimming cost V 5 bases and J 5 bases; bases outside gene matches: 4. Germline V lookup: CDR1 SGHTA, CDR2 FQGNSA. A remark on this clone: What it binds is unknown.

Study observations and caveats: Sharing across four donors was highest in naive CD4 (approximately 5%) and lowest in memory CD8 (roughly 0.4%).

Into CD45RA+ naive and CD45RA-negative memory subsets, the CD4+ cells were split. The V gene is TRBV7-2, the J gene TRBJ2-7; 9 bases fit TRBD1. The TCR originated in a woman aged 25 to 45 in good health. The specimen sequenced was memory CD4+ T cells sorted from blood. Subset denoted: CD45RA-negative fraction. The CDR3 bases are TGTGCCAGCAGCAACAGGGGGCTGAACGAGCAGTACTTC. The encoded protein is CASSNRGLNEQYF.